This T cell receptor beta chain originates from a study of cytotoxic CD8 clonotypes in ibrutinib-treated CLL. Study at large: The group held 11 relapsed/refractory and under 16 treatment-naive patients, with some 17 IGHV unmutated.

Whole-study findings and limits: Few clonotypes were public, and these shrank or held steady under treatment.

As concerns this clone: What it binds is unknown.

The junction had 6 bases not matched to a gene; V was cut back by 2 bases and J by 7 bases. Germline values: CDR1 SGHVS, CDR2 FQNEAQ. The CDR3 length is 15 residues. Generated by immunoSEQ multiplex PCR, the TCRdb table keeps only in-frame clones and is missing some. The sample lists about 140,000 clones, roughly 77% occurring once. Sequences were derived from PBMCs, sampled after 12 months of ibrutinib treatment. J is TRBJ2-3 and V is TRBV7-8, with TRBD1 identical over 10 bases. This clonotype was sampled from a human donor with chronic lymphocytic leukemia. CDR3 DNA sequence: TGTGCCAGCAGCTTAACGGACAGGGGGGGGAATACGCAGTATTTT. Its protein is CASSLTDRGGNTQYF.